A selection of T cell receptor beta chains follows, all from one sample in a study of OX40 agonist ivuxolimab in advanced cancers. Generated by immunoSEQ multiplex PCR, the TCRdb table keeps only in-frame clones and is missing some. Of roughly 72,000 clones in the sample, 89% were seen once. This material consisted of CD4+ or CD8+ T cells sorted from blood, taken in a trial of the OX40 agonist ivuxolimab. Every receptor here comes from an adult with an advanced solid tumor such as melanoma, head and neck, liver or kidney cancer. Each CDR3 is given with its conserved first and last residue. Fields, in order: clone size, J gene, V gene, D gene, CDR3 protein, CDR3 DNA. The D gene is left open where the match is weak. Rows may omit the clone size; those that give it use once, few, many or a size class.

. | TRBJ2-7 | TRBV2 | . | CASSDAGIEQYF | TGTGCCAGCAGTGATGCTGGCATCGAGCAGTACTTC
. | TRBJ2-7 | TRBV10-3 | TRBD1 | CAISDLPGQTYEQYF | TGTGCCATCAGTGACCTGCCGGGACAGACCTACGAGCAGTACTTC
once | TRBJ2-7 | TRBV6-5 | . | CASSSPVHYEQYF | TGTGCCAGCAGTTCCCCTGTTCACTACGAGCAGTACTTC
. | TRBJ2-3 | TRBV6-4 | TRBD2 | CASSVTGTSGTDTQYF | TGTGCCAGCAGTGTTACCGGGACTAGCGGCACAGATACGCAGTATTTT
. | TRBJ2-5 | TRBV10-3 | TRBD1 | CAIRGQGQETQYF | TGTGCCATCAGAGGACAGGGGCAAGAGACCCAGTACTTC
. | TRBJ2-2 | TRBV7-3 | . | CASSLIGAGGELFF | TGTGCCAGCAGCTTAATCGGAGCGGGCGGGGAGCTGTTTTTT
few | TRBJ1-4 | TRBV11-2 | . | CASSLSRLGRDGGKLFF | TGTGCCAGCAGCTTATCTCGGTTGGGCAGGGACGGGGGAAAACTGTTTTTT
. | TRBJ1-6 | TRBV5-6 | . | CASSQFGGNSPLHF | TGTGCCAGCAGCCAGTTCGGGGGTAATTCACCCCTCCACTTT
few | TRBJ1-2 | TRBV7-9 | . | CASSLGLGRGFGYTF | TGTGCCAGCAGCTTAGGGTTAGGCAGGGGCTTCGGCTACACCTTC
once | TRBJ1-3 | TRBV5-4 | . | CASSPGLRGRSGNTIYF | TGTGCCAGCAGCCCGGGTTTGAGGGGGAGGTCTGGAAACACCATATATTTT